These T cell receptor beta chains were read from a single sample in a study of neoadjuvant anti-PD-1 for oral cavity cancer. Only in-frame clones appear in the TCRdb table, and some are missing; sequencing was by immunoSEQ multiplex PCR. The top ten hold roughly 3.5% of the sample, which has some 70,000 clones, more than 75% seen once. The sample was PBMCs, taken after nivolumab (anti-PD-1) treatment. The receptor source for this set is a person between 35 and 79 years old with oral cavity squamous cell carcinoma. Each CDR3 is given with its conserved first and last residue. A D gene is named only where the DNA matches it firmly. Size tells how often a clone was seen (once, few, many) or the class of an expanded clone, and some rows leave it out.

TRBJ1-3 . . TRBV15 CATSKGDGISGNTIYF TGTGCCACCAGCAAGGGGGACGGGATCTCTGGAAACACCATATATTTT
TRBJ1-1 . TRBD1 TRBV11-2 CASSISGTGGSEAFF TGTGCCAGCAGCATATCCGGGACAGGGGGCTCTGAAGCTTTCTTT
TRBJ1-2 . . TRBV19 CASTREGTPNYGYTF TGTGCCAGTACCAGGGAGGGGACACCGAACTATGGCTACACCTTC
TRBJ2-5 . . TRBV9 CASSPASEETQYF TGTGCCAGCAGCCCCGCCAGCGAGGAGACCCAGTACTTC
TRBJ1-4 . . TRBV15 CATSRIGAGNEKLFF TGTGCCACCAGCAGGATAGGGGCGGGAAATGAAAAACTGTTTTTT
TRBJ2-5 . . TRBV5-1 CASSPTSGGETQYF TGCGCCAGCAGCCCGACGAGTGGAGGTGAGACCCAGTACTTC
TRBJ1-2 . . TRBV7-9 CASSLAKPFWGYTF TGTGCCAGCAGCTTAGCGAAACCTTTCTGGGGCTACACCTTC
TRBJ2-7 . TRBD2 TRBV19 CASSWGLAGHEQYF TGTGCCAGTAGCTGGGGACTAGCGGGACACGAGCAGTACTTC
TRBJ2-2 . TRBD2 TRBV7-3 CASSLMPQLAGGAGELFF TGTGCCAGCAGCTTAATGCCCCAACTAGCGGGAGGGGCCGGGGAGCTGTTTTTT
TRBJ2-5 once TRBD2 TRBV7-8 CASTRTRAGAWETQYF TGTGCCAGCACCCGGACTAGGGCGGGAGCATGGGAGACCCAGTACTTC